This TCR beta chain was profiled in a study of OX40 agonist ivuxolimab in advanced cancers. Regarding the complete study: Ivuxolimab was an agonistic, fully human IgG2 monoclonal antibody directed against OX40 (CD134), a costimulatory receptor. Intravenous ivuxolimab was administered to patients every 2 weeks at six dose levels: 0.01, 0.1, 0.3, 1.5, 3 and 10 mg/kg. Of the approximately 50 patients in dose escalation, 19 had hepatocellular carcinoma, around 15 had melanoma, 9 had renal cell carcinoma and 9 had head and neck cancer. The dose-escalation cohort was over 70% male with a mean age of about 58 years, ranging from about 20 to 85. Prior anti-PD-1, anti-PD-L1 or anti-CTLA-4 therapy was permitted, and less than 45% of dose-escalation patients had received checkpoint inhibitors. Partial responses occurred in three dose-escalation patients, of whom one had hepatocellular carcinoma and two had cutaneous melanoma. Peripheral TCRbeta sequencing was intended to test whether TCR sequence diversity was altered and clonal T-cell expansion was caused by ivuxolimab. The paper describes the monotherapy dose-escalation part (N ≈ 52 patients) of the phase I trial of ivuxolimab. Results and caveats for the whole study, not just this receptor: In the 0.1-3.0 mg/kg groups, partial responders were among the patients with the lowest normalized peripheral clonal expansion, particularly in CD8+ T cells. Low levels of normalized T-cell clonal expansion were also seen in some nonresponding patients. After ivuxolimab, CD8+ T cells had more expanded clones than CD4+ T cells on average. At doses of 0.1 to 3.0 mg/kg, clonal expansion of both CD4+ and CD8+ blood T cells was observed from baseline to week 6. Antigen specificity was not determined for the clonally expanded peripheral T cells.

To sequence the TCRbeta CDR3 region, genomic DNA was isolated from the sorted cells. The immunoSEQ Assay was used to sequence the TCRbeta CDR3 regions. TCRdb stores this immuneACCESS table with in-frame sequences only. Part of the clones is absent; in the studies checked, under half of the shortfall reflects unresolved V genes, and no reason is known for the rest. This sample comprises more than 70,000 clones, roughly four fifths of them detected only once. The ten top clones hold around 5.1% of the sample. In regard to this clone: Its antigen is still unknown. No qualities accompany the bases; no much larger clone lies one base away.

From the germline V gene, CDR1 is MDHEN and CDR2 is SYDVKM. The CDR3 runs 15 amino acids, cysteine and phenylalanine included. The read is trimmed to its CDR3 DNA, 45 bases read in frame from base 1. V trim: 10 bases; J trim: 0 bases; unmatched bases: 7. The trial excluded patients who had a history of autoimmune disease or who were on systemic immunosuppression. Peripheral blood for TCR sequencing was drawn from every dose cohort at baseline, at cycle 4 day 1 and at cycle 7 day 1. The samples were taken from a phase I, first-in-human, multicenter, open-label dose-escalation trial of ivuxolimab. Adults with locally advanced or metastatic head and neck squamous cell, hepatocellular, melanoma or renal cell carcinoma were enrolled in the trial. Before TCR sequencing, CD4+ and CD8+ T cells were separately sorted from peripheral blood.

The sequence is built from TRBV28 and TRBJ1-3; TRBD1 lines up with 9 middle nucleotides. This specimen consisted of CD4+ or CD8+ T cells sorted from blood, obtained in a trial of the OX40 agonist ivuxolimab. The TCR sequence derives from an adult with an advanced solid tumor such as melanoma, head and neck, liver or kidney cancer. The CDR3 corresponds to CAITGGTYSGNTIYF. The nucleotide sequence is TGTGCCATAACAGGGGGCACCTACTCTGGAAACACCATATATTTT.